This TCR beta chain was sequenced during a study of CD8 T cells in ankylosing spondylitis. Notes on the study in general: Disease-linked clones were found to be CD8+ and relatively rare in peripheral blood.

This clonotype showed up many times. What it binds is unknown. TCRdb recomputed calls from the 5' RACE reads with MiXCR, one row per CDR3 protein. This sample carries roughly 230,000 distinct CDR3 sequences, about 11% of them seen once, and the ten largest clones take about 3%. CDR3 length: 17 residues. The germline V gene has CDR1 MDHEN and CDR2 SYDVKM. V was shortened by 3 bases and J by 0 bases, with 16 bases between the two germline ends. What was sequenced was blood, either unsorted or a sorted T cell fraction (not recorded which). The V gene is TRBV28, the J gene TRBJ2-3; D is possibly TRBD2 (5 bases). This sequence was found in a male donor with ankylosing spondylitis or in good health (not recorded which). CDR3: CASSFMSSLASTDTQYF. The CDR3 coding sequence is TGTGCCAGCAGTTTTATGTCCAGCCTAGCTAGCACAGATACGCAGTATTTT.